The entry below gives a single T cell receptor (beta chain) sequence along with its context. Germline V gene sequence: CDR1 SEHNR, CDR2 FQNEAQ (reference sequence). The CDR3 length is 13 residues. Deletions cut 10 bases from V and 0 bases from J, with 9 bases between. With a J-beta primer mix and a sample-barcoded 5' primer, a second PCR ran 7 to 11 cycles. Every cDNA was tagged by a template-switch adaptor with 12 random nucleotides. One entry per CDR3 protein results from TCRdb running MiXCR on the 5' RACE reads. The sample consists of over a million distinct CDR3 sequences, less than 45% of them appearing once. The sample belongs to a study of blood T cells in healthy people across ages.

The sequencing input was blood. The clonotype was recovered from a woman aged 18-29 years in good health. The rearrangement joins TRBV7-9 to TRBJ2-2; TRBD1 might be the D (5 bases). CDR3 residues: CAIGHPNTGELFF. The DNA of the CDR3 is TGTGCCATCGGACATCCGAACACCGGGGAGCTGTTTTTT.